A single sample gave rise to the 8 T cell receptor beta chains below, sequenced in a study of T cell repertoires in cytomegalovirus infection. TCRdb reprocessed the reads via MiXCR and lists one record per CDR3 protein. The repertoire holds around 750,000 distinct CDR3 sequences, with 30% to 35% as singletons. Their specific antigens are unknown. The source material was cultured CD8+ T cells from PBMCs, sampled from culture after CMV antigen stimulation. These receptors came from a human donor in good health (CMV status not recorded). Some clones in this sample may be carry-over from other donors' samples.

The genes are TRBV6-2 or TRBV6-3 and TRBJ2-6, with a weak D call TRBD1 (5 bases). The CDR3 covers 15 residues. The ends were cut back, 7 bases at V and 0 bases at J, with 10 bases in the middle. Germline CDR1 and CDR2: MNHEY and SVGEGT. CDR3 loop: CASNGHHSGANVLTF. CDR3 nucleotides: TGTGCCAGCAACGGACACCACTCTGGGGCCAACGTCCTGACTTTC.

This clonotype was seen a handful of times. A much bigger clone sits one base away, suggesting this may be a read error. The genes are TRBV7-6 and TRBJ2-1, with TRBD1 matching over 11 bases. The CDR3 runs 16 residues. Trimming took 4 bases from V and 2 from J; bases not matched to a gene: 4. Germline CDR1 reads SGHVS; CDR2 reads FNYEAQ. In DNA form, the CDR3 reads TGTGCCAGCAGCTCCACGGGACAGGGGGCCTACAATGAGCAGTTCTTC. It codes for CASSSTGQGAYNEQFF.

This clonotype was counted many times. This sequence joins TRBV7-9 and TRBJ2-4, with 9 positions matching TRBD1. From germline, CDR1 is SEHNR and CDR2 FQNEAQ (reference sequence). The CDR3 runs to 15 residues. Unmatched junction bases numbered 6, after V lost 6 bases and J lost 3 bases. The CDR3 reads CASSSRQGGKNIQYF. The CDR3 DNA is TGTGCCAGCAGTTCCCGACAGGGGGGCAAAAACATTCAGTACTTC.

This clonotype was seen only a few times. The V call is TRBV6-2 or TRBV6-3, the J call TRBJ1-1, with D perhaps matching TRBD1 (6 bases). The germline gives CDR1 MNHEY, CDR2 SVGEGT. The V and J ends lost 3 bases and 3 bases respectively, with 11 bases between them. This CDR3 comprises 14 residues. DNA of the CDR3: TGTGCCAGCAGTTATAGACAGGCGTACACTGAAGCTTTCTTT. Its protein product is CASSYRQAYTEAFF.

This clonotype has only a few counts. The chain recombines TRBV7-8 with TRBJ2-7, with TRBD1 matching over 9 bases. CDR3 size: 16 residues. Germline V gene lookup returns CDR1 SGHVS and CDR2 FQNEAQ. The J segment lost 3 bases and the V segment lost 3 bases, leaving 9 bases of the junction unmatched. As DNA, the CDR3 is TGTGCCAGCAGCTTCCTAGCCCCGGGACAGGGCTACGAGCAGTACGTC. This gives the protein CASSFLAPGQGYEQYV.

This clonotype came up a few times. The chain's CDR3 is CASRGVHNEQFF. CDR3 nucleotides: TGTGCCAGTAGAGGGGTCCACAATGAGCAGTTCTTC. The chain has TRBV19 and TRBJ2-1, with a weak D call TRBD1 (5 bases). V lost 6 bases, J lost 5 bases, and 8 bases lay in between. CDR3 length: 12 amino acids. Germline V gives CDR1 LNHDA, CDR2 SQIVND (reference sequence).

This clonotype was counted only a few times. The chain couples TRBV6-5 to TRBJ2-1, with TRBD1 matching over 9 bases. Germline CDR1 and CDR2: MNHEY and SVGAGI. Germline trimming cut 2 bases from V and 15 bases from J; bases unmatched to any gene: 26. The CDR3 is 19 amino acids. CDR3 DNA: TGTGCCAGCAGTTACGACGGGACAGGGCCTACCCTCCCTACCCTACGGACGTTCTTC. This translates into CASSYDGTGPTLPTLRTFF.

In its sample, this clonotype was seen a few times. The V and J genes are TRBV5-6 and TRBJ1-5; 8 nucleotides align to TRBD1. The CDR3 loop spans 12 amino acids. V shed 2 bases and J 12 bases; nucleotides not matched to a gene: 4. CDR1 SGHDT and CDR2 YYEEEE come from the germline V gene. Written as DNA, the CDR3 is TGTGCCAGCAGCTTCCAGGGGGCTATCCAGCATTTT. Translation gives CASSFQGAIQHF.